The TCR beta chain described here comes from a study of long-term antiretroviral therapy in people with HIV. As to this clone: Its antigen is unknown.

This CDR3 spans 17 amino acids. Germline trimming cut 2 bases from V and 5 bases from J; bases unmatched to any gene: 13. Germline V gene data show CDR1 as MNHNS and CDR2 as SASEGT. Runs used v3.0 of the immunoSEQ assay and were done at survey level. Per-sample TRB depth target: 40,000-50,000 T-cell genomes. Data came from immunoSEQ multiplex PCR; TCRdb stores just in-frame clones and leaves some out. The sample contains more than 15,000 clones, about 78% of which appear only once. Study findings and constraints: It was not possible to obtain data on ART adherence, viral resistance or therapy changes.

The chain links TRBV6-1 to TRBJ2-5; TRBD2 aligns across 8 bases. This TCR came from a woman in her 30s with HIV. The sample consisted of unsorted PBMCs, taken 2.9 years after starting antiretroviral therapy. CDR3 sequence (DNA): TGTGCCAGCAGTGAAATCTTTAACGGGGGGGTGGCGGAGACCCAGTACTTC. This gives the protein CASSEIFNGGVAETQYF.